The source of this T cell receptor (beta chain) is a study of T-cell memory formation after mild COVID-19. Overall study findings and caveats: CM and EM subsets held most contracting CD4+ clones; EMRA held CD8+ ones.

Germline loops: CDR1 SGHTA, CDR2 FQGNSA. The length of the CDR3 is 18 residues. V lost 3 bases to trimming and J lost 1 base; unmatched junction nucleotides: 14. TCRdb re-derived calls from the 5' RACE reads in MiXCR, one entry per CDR3 protein. The sample lists roughly 150,000 distinct CDR3 sequences, about 14% occurring once. The table lists this clonotype with a few counts. Its antigen is undetermined. The source is an adult woman who had mild COVID-19 (a few samples of this study predate the infection). Cell type and time point are not known. The sequenced material came from PBMCs or a T cell subset sorted from them (not recorded which). V and J are TRBV7-2 and TRBJ2-7; TRBD2 matches at 8 bases. CDR3: CASSFIYSIQRGSYEQYF. In nucleotides, the CDR3 is TGTGCCAGCAGCTTTATCTACAGCATCCAGCGGGGGTCCTACGAGCAGTACTTC.